This T cell receptor beta chain emerged from a study of neurological immune-mediated disorders. Synthesis of cDNA used 5'RACE (with 10-nucleotide random UMIs). TCRdb re-analysed the 5' RACE reads in MiXCR, keeping a single row per CDR3 protein. The table has approximately 80,000 distinct CDR3 sequences, more than 5% seen once; the top ten hold 7.9%. The sample's time point: longitudinal time-point 2. PBMCs numbering 2 million and stored at -80 C yielded the unsorted libraries. This CDR3 has 16 amino acids. V lost 5 bases to trimming and J lost 5 bases, with 19 bases between them. Germline V lookup: CDR1 SEHNR, CDR2 FQNEAQ (reference sequence). This clonotype was detected a few times.

This sequence joins TRBV7-9 and TRBJ2-1; D is possibly TRBD2 (6 bases). The TCR was taken from a woman in her sixties or seventies with multiple sclerosis. Sequencing input: PBMCs. CDR3 DNA: TGTGCCAGCAGCGCCGCCCGGGGACTTAGCAACAATGAGCAGTTCTTC. Its translation is CASSAARGLSNNEQFF.